These 25 T cell receptor beta chains were sequenced from one sample in a study of shared clonotypes between healthy human individuals (dated by TCRdb to 2019 to 2021). The library was produced with the immunoSEQ multiplex PCR assay. Drawn from immuneACCESS, this table holds only the in-frame rearrangements with V and J called that TCRdb kept. Clones are partly lost; checked studies trace under half to an unresolved V gene and leave the rest unexplained. In this sample the table shows some 1,400,000 clones, 95% to 97% of which occur a single time. About 1.2% of the sample goes to the ten largest clones. The specimen sequenced was naive CD4+ T cells sorted from blood. The cell subset or site label on this specimen signifies: CD45RA+ positively selected. The receptors derive from a man in his thirties or forties in good health.

The chain joins TRBV5-4 to TRBJ1-2; D is possibly TRBD1 (5 bases). The CDR3 covers 15 residues. Trimming shortened V by 3 bases and J by 4 bases, and 16 bases separated the two germline ends. CDR1 SGHNT and CDR2 YYREEE come from the germline V gene (reference sequence). The CDR3 DNA reads TGTGCCAGCAGCTCCCGGGACGCAACGGGCTATGGCTACACCTTC. Translation gives CASSSRDATGYGYTF.

The rearrangement joins TRBV2 to TRBJ1-4; no clear D gene. Germline V lookup: CDR1 SNHLY, CDR2 FYNNEI. This CDR3 spans 13 amino acids. Deletions cut 1 base from V and 8 bases from J, with 8 bases between. The CDR3 DNA reads as TGTGCCAGCAGTGAAGGGCGGAGGGAAAAACTGTTTTTT. This gives the protein CASSEGRREKLFF.

The chain recombines TRBV6-1 with TRBJ1-5; D remains ambiguous. Per germline, CDR1 MNHNS and CDR2 SASEGT. Trimming took off 0 bases at V and 2 bases at J, with 11 bases between the two ends. The CDR3 is 16 amino acids. DNA for the CDR3: TGTGCCAGCAGTGAAGCGCTATCGTGGGGCAATCAGCCCCAGCATTTT. This gives the protein CASSEALSWGNQPQHF.

This rearrangement joins TRBV29-1 to TRBJ2-1; TRBD2 aligns across 13 bases. The CDR3 runs 16 residues. The germline V gene has CDR1 SQVTM and CDR2 ANQGSEA. Trimming took 6 bases from V and 4 from J; bases not matched to a gene: 9. This CDR3 reads CSVQGTLAGGYNEQFF. The CDR3 DNA reads TGCAGCGTCCAGGGGACACTAGCGGGAGGGTACAATGAGCAGTTCTTC.

This rearrangement joins TRBV9 to TRBJ2-1, with D maybe TRBD1 (6 bases). V lost 3 bases to trimming and J lost 0 bases, with 16 bases between them. The CDR3 consists of 17 residues. Germline CDR1 and CDR2: SGDLS and YYNGEE. The CDR3 is CASSATGLLSSYNEQFF. CDR3 bases: TGTGCCAGCAGCGCGACAGGTTTACTGAGCTCCTACAATGAGCAGTTCTTC.

The chain recombines TRBV6-1 with TRBJ2-3; D gene uncertain. The V gene lost 5 bases and the J gene lost 0 bases, with 9 bases spanning the gap. There are 14 residues in the CDR3. CDR1 and CDR2 (germline): MNHNS, SASEGT. For the CDR3, the DNA is TGTGCCAGCAGTCCGATGAGAAGCACAGATACGCAGTATTTT. Translated: CASSPMRSTDTQYF.

V is TRBV5-1 and J is TRBJ2-2; the match to TRBD1 covers 10 bases. Germline V lookup: CDR1 SGHRS, CDR2 YFSETQ. Trimming cost V 0 bases and J 6 bases; bases outside gene matches: 8. The CDR3 has 17 amino acids. The DNA of the CDR3 is TGCGCCAGCAGCTTGGTGGGACAGGGGATGGGTGCCGGGGAGCTGTTTTTT. Translated, it gives CASSLVGQGMGAGELFF.

A single count supports this clone. V gene TRBV6-5 combines with J gene TRBJ2-1, with a weak D call TRBD2 (5 bases). CDR3 length equals 15 residues. The V and J ends lost 2 bases and 6 bases respectively, with 14 bases between them. Germline CDR1 and CDR2: MNHEY and SVGAGI. The CDR3 nucleotides are TGTGCCAGCAGTTACAGGACTGGCCCCTCCAATGAGCAGTTCTTC. Its translation is CASSYRTGPSNEQFF.

The chain couples TRBV9 to TRBJ2-2; D not certain. There are 15 residues in the CDR3. Trimming stripped 0 bases from V and 5 bases from J, with 11 bases between. From germline, CDR1 is SGDLS and CDR2 YYNGEE. CDR3 DNA: TGTGCCAGCAGCGTAGCTGTCTCCGGGACCGGGGAGCTGTTTTTT. This encodes CASSVAVSGTGELFF.

V and J are TRBV30 and TRBJ1-5; TRBD1 is a possible D gene (5 bases). With 0 bases removed from V and 0 bases from J, the gap between germline ends came to 9 bases. This CDR3 region has 15 residues. Germline lookup yields CDR1 GTSNPN and CDR2 SVGIG (reference sequence). CDR3 bases: TGTGCCTGGAGTGTACTGGGACTTAGCAATCAGCCCCAGCATTTT. Translation gives CAWSVLGLSNQPQHF.

As to this clone: Other DNA variants within this sample encode the same CDR3. CDR3 region: CSVEGGYTF. The CDR3 bases are TGCAGCGTTGAGGGTGGCTACACCTTC. The chain combines TRBV29-1 with TRBJ1-2; D uncertain. This CDR3 contains 9 residues. The V gene's germline CDR1 is SQVTM and CDR2 ANQGSEA. The ends were cut back, 3 bases at V and 7 bases at J, with 3 bases in the middle.

This chain links TRBV2 with TRBJ2-7; unclear D gene. CDR1 is SNHLY and CDR2 is FYNNEI in the germline V gene. V gave up 7 bases and J gave up 4 bases, with 20 bases separating them. This CDR3 spans 15 amino acids. The CDR3 sequence is CASNVQAGPNYEQYF. The CDR3 coding sequence is TGTGCCAGCAATGTTCAGGCTGGACCTAATTACGAGCAGTACTTC.

This clone has a single count. V is TRBV18 and J is TRBJ1-1; 7 nucleotides match TRBD1. CDR1 is KGHSH and CDR2 is LQKENI in the germline V gene. With V trimmed by 1 base and J by 0 bases, 17 bases remained unmatched. This CDR3 is 20 amino acids long. The CDR3 reads CASSPLGPGQRLFMNTEAFF. As DNA, the CDR3 is TGTGCCAGCTCACCACTCGGTCCGGGACAGCGTCTTTTTATGAACACTGAAGCTTTCTTT.

This clone has a single count. CDR3 bases: TGTGCCAGCAGCTTAGAACCATCAACTAATCGCCGTGGCTACACCTTC. It specifies CASSLEPSTNRRGYTF. The chain is built from TRBV7-2 and TRBJ1-2; D is ambiguous. CDR1 and CDR2 (germline): SGHTA, FQGNSA. The CDR3 length is 16 residues. The V and J ends lost 1 base and 7 bases respectively, with 19 bases between them.

The V and J genes are TRBV7-2 and TRBJ2-1, with a weak D call TRBD2 (5 bases). This CDR3 comprises 15 residues. Trimming stripped 0 bases from V and 4 bases from J, with 10 bases between. The germline V gene encodes CDR1 SGHTA and CDR2 FQGNSA. The CDR3 DNA is TGTGCCAGCAGCTTAGCGCTGGGAGAGTACAATGAGCAGTTCTTC. Translated, it gives CASSLALGEYNEQFF.

The chain joins TRBV6-1 to TRBJ1-1; a weak D match, TRBD1 (5 bases). Germline V gene data show CDR1 as MNHNS and CDR2 as SASEGT. Trimming removed 5 bases at V and 4 bases at J, with 11 bases between. This CDR3 has 13 amino acids. The CDR3 DNA is TGTGCCAGCAGTTCAACGGGGGTCACTGAAGCTTTCTTT. Its translation is CASSSTGVTEAFF.

This chain connects TRBV19 to TRBJ1-5; tentatively, D is TRBD1 (5 bases). V was shortened by 4 bases and J by 6 bases, with 19 bases between the two germline ends. The CDR3 is made up of 16 amino acids. Germline lookup yields CDR1 LNHDA and CDR2 SQIVND (reference sequence). CDR3: CASSSNRRGHGQPQHF. CDR3 nucleotide sequence: TGTGCCAGTAGTAGTAACAGGAGAGGGCATGGTCAGCCCCAGCATTTT.

This rearrangement joins TRBV30 to TRBJ2-1; D call uncertain. CDR3 length equals 12 residues. The germline CDR1 and CDR2 sequences are GTSNPN and SVGIG (reference sequence). The V and J ends lost 1 base and 3 bases respectively, with 4 bases between them. The DNA of the CDR3 is TGTGCCTGGAGTGGTAGCTACAATGAGCAGTTCTTC. Translating it yields CAWSGSYNEQFF.

The chain couples TRBV11-3 to TRBJ2-7, with TRBD1 matching 7 bases. Germline V gene data show CDR1 as SGHNT and CDR2 as YENEEA. With V trimmed by 2 bases and J by 6 bases, 7 bases remained unmatched. This CDR3 has 14 residues. CDR3 amino acids: CASSLHYRDSEQYF. CDR3 nucleotides: TGTGCCAGCAGCTTACACTACCGGGACAGCGAGCAGTACTTC. Variable domain in full (rest from reference TRBV11-3 and TRBJ2-7): EAGVVQSPRYKIIEKKQPVAFWCNPISGHNTLYWYLQNLGQGPELLIRYENEEAVDDSQLPKDRFSAERLKGVDSTLKIQPAELGDSAVYLCASSLHYRDSEQYFGPGTRLTVT.

The chain is built from TRBV6-1 and TRBJ2-3, with a weak D call TRBD2 (6 bases). The CDR3 runs to 12 residues. Germline V gene sequence: CDR1 MNHNS, CDR2 SASEGT. The CDR3 loop reads CATRAAGDTQYF. In DNA, the CDR3 is TGTGCGACGAGGGCCGCGGGGGATACGCAGTATTTT.

This rearrangement joins TRBV6-6 to TRBJ2-1; perhaps D is TRBD1 or TRBD2 (5 bases each). The CDR3 has 15 residues. The V end lost 0 bases, the J end lost 9 bases, and 15 bases lay between the germline ends. Germline CDR1 MNHNY, CDR2 SVGAGI (reference sequence). Here the CDR3 reads CASSYSDYPGSEQFF. The CDR3 bases are TGTGCCAGCAGTTACTCCGACTACCCAGGGAGTGAGCAGTTCTTC.

The V and J genes are TRBV30 and TRBJ1-5; D not certain. V lost 4 bases and J lost 6, with 10 bases in between. Germline lookup yields CDR1 GTSNPN and CDR2 SVGIG (reference sequence). CDR3 length: 12 amino acids. The CDR3 nucleotides are TGTGCCTGGATCCTGAGTACTCAGCCCCAGCATTTT. This codes for CAWILSTQPQHF.

This sequence joins TRBV11-3 and TRBJ2-3; D is perhaps TRBD1 (5 bases). V was shortened by 8 bases and J by 2 bases, with 17 bases between the two germline ends. Germline V gene sequence: CDR1 SGHNT, CDR2 YENEEA. The CDR3 consists of 15 residues. CDR3 loop: CASSRWAGNTDTQYF. The DNA for the CDR3 is TGTGCCAGCTCTCGGTGGGCAGGGAACACAGATACGCAGTATTTT.

The V gene is TRBV18, the J gene TRBJ1-4; D call uncertain. The germline gives CDR1 KGHSH, CDR2 LQKENI. The CDR3 runs to 14 residues. V lost 2 bases to trimming and J lost 8 bases, with 12 bases between them. The CDR3 loop is CASSPIRDGEKLFF. The CDR3 bases are TGTGCCAGCTCACCAATAAGGGATGGAGAAAAACTGTTTTTT.

The gene calls are TRBV5-1 and TRBJ1-2; D not resolved. The germline gives CDR1 SGHRS, CDR2 YFSETQ. V lost 0 bases and J 2 bases, leaving 11 bases between the germline ends. CDR3 length: 15 residues. CDR3 DNA: TGCGCCAGCAGCTTGGGGGCAGAGAGGAACTATGGCTACACCTTC. Amino acid sequence: CASSLGAERNYGYTF.